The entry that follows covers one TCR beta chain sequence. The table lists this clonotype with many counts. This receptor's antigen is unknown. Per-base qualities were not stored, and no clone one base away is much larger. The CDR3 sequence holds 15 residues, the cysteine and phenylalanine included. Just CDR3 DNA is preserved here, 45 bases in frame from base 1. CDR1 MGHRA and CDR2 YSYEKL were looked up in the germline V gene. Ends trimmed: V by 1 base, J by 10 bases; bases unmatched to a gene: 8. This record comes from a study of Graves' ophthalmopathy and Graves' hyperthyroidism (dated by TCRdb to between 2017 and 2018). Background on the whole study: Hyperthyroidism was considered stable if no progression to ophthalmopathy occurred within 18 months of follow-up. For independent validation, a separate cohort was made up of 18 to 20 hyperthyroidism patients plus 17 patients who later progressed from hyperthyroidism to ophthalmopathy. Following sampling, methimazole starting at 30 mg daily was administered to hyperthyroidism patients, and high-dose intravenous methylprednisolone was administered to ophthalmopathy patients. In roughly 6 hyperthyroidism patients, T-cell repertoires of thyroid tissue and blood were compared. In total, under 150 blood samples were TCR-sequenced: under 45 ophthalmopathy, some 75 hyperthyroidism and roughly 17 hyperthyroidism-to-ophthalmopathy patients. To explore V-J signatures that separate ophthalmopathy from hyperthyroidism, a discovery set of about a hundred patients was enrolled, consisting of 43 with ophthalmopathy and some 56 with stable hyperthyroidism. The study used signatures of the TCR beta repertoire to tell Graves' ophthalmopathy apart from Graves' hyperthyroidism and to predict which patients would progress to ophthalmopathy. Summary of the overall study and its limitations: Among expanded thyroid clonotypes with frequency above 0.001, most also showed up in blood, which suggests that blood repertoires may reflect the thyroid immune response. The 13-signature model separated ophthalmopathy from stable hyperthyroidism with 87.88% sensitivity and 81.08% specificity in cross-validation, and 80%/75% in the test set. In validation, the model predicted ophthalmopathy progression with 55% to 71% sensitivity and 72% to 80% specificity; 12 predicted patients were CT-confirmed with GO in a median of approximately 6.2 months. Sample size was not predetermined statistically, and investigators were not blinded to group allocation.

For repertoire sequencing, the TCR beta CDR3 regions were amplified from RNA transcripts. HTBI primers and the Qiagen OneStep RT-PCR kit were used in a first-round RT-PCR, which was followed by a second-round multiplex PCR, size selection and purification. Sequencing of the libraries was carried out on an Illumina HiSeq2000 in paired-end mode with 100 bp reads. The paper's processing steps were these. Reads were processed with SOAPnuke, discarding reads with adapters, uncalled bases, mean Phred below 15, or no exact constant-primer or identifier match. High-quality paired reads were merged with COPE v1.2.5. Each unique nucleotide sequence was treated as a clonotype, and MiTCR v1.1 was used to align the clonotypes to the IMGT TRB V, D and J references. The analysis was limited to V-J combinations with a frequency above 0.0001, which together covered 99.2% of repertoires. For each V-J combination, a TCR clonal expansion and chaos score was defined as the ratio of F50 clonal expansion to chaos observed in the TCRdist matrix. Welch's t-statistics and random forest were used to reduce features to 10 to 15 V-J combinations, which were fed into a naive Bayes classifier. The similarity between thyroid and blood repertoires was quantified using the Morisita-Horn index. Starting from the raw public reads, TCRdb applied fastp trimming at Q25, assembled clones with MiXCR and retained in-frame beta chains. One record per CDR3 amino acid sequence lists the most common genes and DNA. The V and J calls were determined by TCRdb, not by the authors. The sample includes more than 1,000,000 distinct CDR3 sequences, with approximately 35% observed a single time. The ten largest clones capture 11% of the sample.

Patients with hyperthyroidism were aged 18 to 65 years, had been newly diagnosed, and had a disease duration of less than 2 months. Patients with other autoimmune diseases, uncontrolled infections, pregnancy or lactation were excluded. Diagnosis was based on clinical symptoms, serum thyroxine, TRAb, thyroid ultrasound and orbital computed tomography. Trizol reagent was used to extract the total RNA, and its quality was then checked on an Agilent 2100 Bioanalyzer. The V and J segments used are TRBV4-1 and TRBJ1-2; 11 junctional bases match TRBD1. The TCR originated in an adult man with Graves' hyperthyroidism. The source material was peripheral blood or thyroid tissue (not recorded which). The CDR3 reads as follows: CASSQGRDRGTFYTF. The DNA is TGCGCCAGCAGCCAAGGGCGGGACAGGGGGACTTTCTACACCTTC.